The T cell receptor (beta chain) described here comes from a study of a mutant IDH1 vaccine in newly diagnosed glioma (dated by TCRdb to the early 2020s). At the level of the whole study: Vaccination started 4-6 weeks after radiotherapy alone, or was given together with temozolomide cycles in the groups whose treatment included chemotherapy. Of the 25 to 40 treated patients, about 60% were male and 37.5% were female, and the mean age was roughly 40 years. Before enrollment, patients had received standard therapy of radiotherapy alone, temozolomide alone, or radiochemotherapy with temozolomide; most received the combination. Visit V12 was the week-35 safety follow-up and visit V13 was the week-47 end of study. Six visits were used for peripheral blood collection: V03 (baseline), V05, V07, V10, V12 and V13. Longitudinal TCRB deep sequencing was performed for some 25 treated patients wherever samples were available for exploratory analyses. The research as a whole found: Changes in the top peripheral T cell clonotypes picked up by TCRB sequencing did not appear to be linked to pseudoprogression. Across multiple MHC alleles, vaccine-induced immune responses were seen in 90% to 95% of patients. The authors stated that sample limitations prevented analyses of patient blood samples from being reproduced. Availability determined which PBMC samples were chosen for TCRB deep sequencing.

Note on this clone: Its antigen is still unknown. Base quality data are lacking; no much larger clone is found one base away.

The time point label corresponds to: week 35, safety follow-up. Each vaccine dose, consisting of 300 ug of a 20-mer mutant IDH1 peptide in Montanide, was administered subcutaneously with topical imiquimod. Patients were given eight vaccinations, in weeks 1, 3, 5, 7, 11, 15, 19 and 23, which matched visits V03 through V10. The donors had newly diagnosed IDH1-mutant astrocytomas of WHO grade 3 or 4 that showed loss of nuclear ATRX. The samples were drawn from NOA16, a multicentre, single-arm, open-label phase I trial in Germany that tested a mutant IDH1 peptide vaccine in humans for the first time. Genomic DNA for TCRB sequencing was extracted from EDTA blood using the DNeasy Blood and Tissue Kit. Looking up the germline V gene (reference sequence) yields CDR1 SEHNR and CDR2 FQNEAQ. There are 13 amino acids in the CDR3, from cysteine to phenylalanine inclusive. Only CDR3 DNA is held: 39 bases, read in frame from base 1. V gives up 2 bases and J gives up 8 bases, and the segment between their germline ends measures 12 bases.

Libraries came from the immunoSEQ multiplex PCR assay. The hsTCRB Kit was used according to the manufacturer's protocol to amplify rearranged TCR beta chain sequences. Sequencing of TCRB libraries was carried out on an Illumina MiSeq. Turning to the authors' computational methods: The proprietary platform of the kit vendor was used for demultiplexing, trimming and gene mapping. Not all clones reach the TCRdb copy of this immuneACCESS table, which keeps in-frame sequences only. Checked studies attribute under half of the gap to unresolved V genes and leave the rest unexplained. V, J and clone size derive from that table, while D and trimming were established from the DNA sequence. The sample yields some 57,000 clones; approximately 81% were counted once. Under 4.5% of the sample rests with the top ten.

This TCR derives from a woman aged 18 to 35 with glioma. Sequenced here: PBMCs, sampled from a glioma patient whose treatment included an IDH1 peptide vaccine. The chain was built from TRBV7-9 and TRBJ2-5, with an unclear D gene assignment. The nucleotides are TGTGCCAGCAGCTTAAAAGGGCTAGGAACCCAGTACTTC. It is translated as CASSLKGLGTQYF. The full variable domain, with segments outside the CDR3 supplied by the reference TRBV7-9 and TRBJ2-5 proteins, appears as DTGVSQNPRHKITKRGQNVTFRCDPISEHNRLYWYRQTLGQGPEFLTYFQNEAQLEKSRLLSDRFSAERPKGSFSTLEIQRTEQGDSAMYLCASSLKGLGTQYFGPGTRLLVL.